These 28 T cell receptor beta chains came from one sample sequenced in a study of blood T cell repertoires in COVID-19. Method: immunoSEQ multiplex PCR; TCRdb's copy keeps in-frame clones and lacks some. The table has 150,000 to 200,000 clones, about 89% seen once. Sequencing used peripheral blood. These TCRs come from a man aged 18 to 30 who had recovered from COVID-19.

The V gene is TRBV7-9, the J gene TRBJ1-6; D is uncertain. Trimming cost V 5 bases and J 10 bases, with 12 bases left between them. Germline CDR1 reads SEHNR; CDR2 reads FQNEAQ (reference sequence). This CDR3 is built from 13 residues. The CDR3 DNA sequence: TGTGCCAGCAGCCCCGTCGACTACTCACCCCTCCACTTT. This sequence encodes CASSPVDYSPLHF.

The chain combines TRBV24-1 with TRBJ2-3, with a weak D call TRBD2 (5 bases). The germline V gene has CDR1 KGHDR and CDR2 SFDVKD. This CDR3 contains 16 residues. V dropped 1 base and J dropped 1 base, with 11 bases sitting between them. CDR3: CATSDFRGPGTDTQYF. The DNA of the CDR3 is TGTGCCACCAGTGATTTTCGCGGGCCAGGCACAGATACGCAGTATTTT.

CDR3 DNA sequence: TGTGCCAGCTCGCGGACAGGGCAACACGAGCAGTACTTC. Translated: CASSRTGQHEQYF. The V and J genes are TRBV18 and TRBJ2-7; TRBD1 agrees at 8 bases. There are 13 residues in the CDR3. Unmatched junction bases numbered 6, after V lost 6 bases and J lost 5 bases. The germline gives CDR1 KGHSH, CDR2 LQKENI. The complete variable domain, with remaining parts taken from reference TRBV18 and TRBJ2-7, reads NAGVMQNPRHLVRRRGQEARLRCSPMKGHSHVYWYRQLPEEGLKFMVYLQKENIIDESGMPKERFSAEFPKEGPSILRIQQVVRGDSAAYFCASSRTGQHEQYFGPGTRLTVT.

This sequence joins TRBV6-5 and TRBJ2-1, with D possibly being TRBD2 (6 bases). The CDR3 contains 15 residues. The V end lost 6 bases, the J end lost 3 bases, and 15 bases lay between the germline ends. CDR1 is MNHEY, CDR2 SVGAGI, per germline. The CDR3: CASSQESGGYNEQFF. CDR3 sequence (DNA): TGTGCCAGCAGCCAAGAATCCGGGGGCTACAATGAGCAGTTCTTC.

This clone was seen only once. The CDR3: CAWSGQTGGYTF. CDR3 coding DNA: TGTGCCTGGAGTGGTCAAACAGGTGGCTACACCTTC. The V and J genes are TRBV30 and TRBJ1-2; a weak D match, TRBD1 (5 bases). CDR3 length: 12 residues. Germline CDR1 and CDR2: GTSNPN and SVGIG (reference sequence). Trimming took off 1 base at V and 7 bases at J, with 10 bases between the two ends.

V and J are TRBV24-1 and TRBJ2-3; 7 nucleotides align to TRBD2. Unmatched junction bases numbered 7, after V lost 6 bases and J lost 5 bases. Per the germline V gene, CDR1 is KGHDR and CDR2 is SFDVKD. This CDR3 has 14 residues. CDR3: CATSKVGREDTQYF. The CDR3 DNA reads as TGTGCCACCAGTAAGGTAGGGAGGGAAGATACGCAGTATTTT.

This clone occurred once. This chain connects TRBV21-1 to TRBJ2-4; TRBD1 reflects the table's D call only, with no check against the DNA. TRBV21-1 is noted as a pseudogene. The CDR3 spans 9 residues. CDR3 region: CASWHIQYF. The CDR3 coding sequence is TGTGCCAGCTGGCACATTCAGTACTTC.

This chain joins TRBV6-5 and TRBJ2-7; 7 bases match TRBD1. CDR3 length equals 13 residues. Unmatched junction bases numbered 2, after V lost 4 bases and J lost 2 bases. Germline V lookup: CDR1 MNHEY, CDR2 SVGAGI. The CDR3 region is CASSWDRAYEQYF. CDR3 DNA sequence: TGTGCCAGCAGTTGGGACAGAGCCTACGAGCAGTACTTC.

The rearrangement uses TRBV19 and TRBJ2-3; weak D call: TRBD2 (6 bases). Germline V lookup: CDR1 LNHDA, CDR2 SQIVND (reference sequence). The CDR3 has 17 residues. Trimming took off 5 bases at V and 2 bases at J, with 20 bases between the two ends. CDR3 loop: CASSPPGAPTLTDTQYF. CDR3 DNA sequence: TGTGCCAGTAGTCCTCCGGGAGCTCCAACCCTCACAGATACGCAGTATTTT.

The V call is TRBV6-5, the J call TRBJ2-7; tentatively, D is TRBD2 (6 bases). V was trimmed by 4 bases and J by 5 bases, leaving 18 bases between them. CDR3 length equals 15 residues. From germline, CDR1 is MNHEY and CDR2 SVGAGI. The CDR3 nucleotides are TGTGCCAGCAGTTCTCCGGGACTCCCTGGGAACGAGCAGTACTTC. Residues: CASSSPGLPGNEQYF.

The chain links TRBV7-2 to TRBJ2-2, with 12 nucleotides matching TRBD2. Germline loops: CDR1 SGHTA, CDR2 FQGNSA. CDR3 size: 16 residues. The trim removed 2 bases at V and 6 bases at J, leaving 4 bases unmatched. CDR3 sequence (DNA): TGTGCCAGCAGCTTACGGGCTAGCGGGAGGGCCGGGGAGCTGTTTTTT. Its protein product is CASSLRASGRAGELFF. Full variable domain (remainder filled in from reference TRBV7-2 and TRBJ2-2): GAGVSQSPSNKVTEKGKDVELRCDPISGHTALYWYRQSLGQGLEFLIYFQGNSAPDKSGLPSDRFSAERTGGSVSTLTIQRTQQEDSAVYLCASSLRASGRAGELFFGEGSRLTVL.

This clone was seen just once. The CDR3 does not close with the conserved phenylalanine or tryptophan, likely indicating a read error. The limits of the CDR3 on the DNA are not certain, so only TCRdb's listed CDR3 is given. The J gene is TRBJ1-2, the V gene TRBV7-8; the D call TRBD1 from the table was never checked on the DNA. The CDR3 numbers 13 amino acids, ends counted. Per germline, CDR1 SGHVS and CDR2 FQNEAQ. Here the CDR3 reads CASGNGDLDRPEV.

The chain combines TRBV27 with TRBJ1-2; 7 positions agree with TRBD1. V gave up 6 bases and J gave up 4 bases; unmatched junction bases: 8. Germline V gene sequence: CDR1 MNHEY, CDR2 SMNVEV (reference sequence). The CDR3 is 14 amino acids. CDR3 loop: CASRFITGAYGYTF. The CDR3, as DNA: TGTGCCAGCAGGTTTATAACAGGGGCCTATGGCTACACCTTC.

The chain has TRBV9 and TRBJ1-6; possibly TRBD1 for D (5 bases). Deletions cut 3 bases from V and 10 bases from J, with 20 bases between. Germline V lookup: CDR1 SGDLS, CDR2 YYNGEE. The CDR3 runs 16 residues. The CDR3 DNA follows: TGTGCCAGCAGCGACCACGGGGGTCCCCTAGGATCACCCCTCCACTTT. It is translated as CASSDHGGPLGSPLHF.

The chain employs TRBV2 and TRBJ2-2; a possible D gene is TRBD2 (5 bases). With 6 bases removed from V and 5 bases from J, the gap between germline ends came to 16 bases. The CDR3 length is 15 residues. Germline assignment: CDR1 SNHLY and CDR2 FYNNEI. CDR3 DNA: TGTGCCAGCAGGAACGGGTCCCGGAGGACCGGGGAGCTGTTTTTT. Amino acids: CASRNGSRRTGELFF. The complete variable domain, with remaining parts taken from reference TRBV2 and TRBJ2-2, reads EPEVTQTPSHQVTQMGQEVILRCVPISNHLYFYWYRQILGQKVEFLVSFYNNEISEKSEIFDDQFSVERPDGSNFTLKIRSTKLEDSAMYFCASRNGSRRTGELFFGEGSRLTVL.

The table lists this clone with a count of one. The CDR3, as DNA: TGTGCCAGCAGCTTGCGTATCACTAATGAAAAACTGTTTTTT. Protein: CASSLRITNEKLFF. The gene calls are TRBV5-6 and TRBJ1-4; D unresolved. The germline V gene encodes CDR1 SGHDT and CDR2 YYEEEE. Deletions cut 1 base from V and 2 bases from J, with 6 bases between. The CDR3 totals 14 residues.

As concerns this clone: Other DNA sequences within the sample encode an identical CDR3. The chain employs TRBV10-3 and TRBJ1-5; TRBD1 matches 7 bases. V gave up 2 bases and J gave up 4 bases; unmatched junction bases: 2. The CDR3 extends over 14 amino acids. Germline-derived CDR1 and CDR2 are ENHRY and SYGVKD. The CDR3 sequence is CAISEDRANQPQHF. Written as DNA, the CDR3 is TGTGCCATCAGTGAGGACAGGGCAAATCAGCCCCAGCATTTT.

V gene TRBV18 combines with J gene TRBJ2-2, with D possibly TRBD2 on 5 matching bases. Per germline, CDR1 KGHSH and CDR2 LQKENI. The CDR3 covers 13 residues. V was pared by 0 bases and J by 11 bases, with 10 bases between. CDR3 bases: TGTGCCAGCTCACCACCGTTGAGGGAAGAGCTGTTTTTT. It specifies CASSPPLREELFF. Full variable domain (missing parts from reference TRBV18 and TRBJ2-2): NAGVMQNPRHLVRRRGQEARLRCSPMKGHSHVYWYRQLPEEGLKFMVYLQKENIIDESGMPKERFSAEFPKEGPSILRIQQVVRGDSAAYFCASSPPLREELFFGEGSRLTVL.

V usage is TRBV19 and J usage is TRBJ1-5; TRBD1 agrees at 8 bases. The CDR3 is 15 residues long. Per germline, CDR1 LNHDA and CDR2 SQIVND (reference sequence). Trimming took 4 bases from V and 3 from J; bases not matched to a gene: 5. CDR3 residues: CASSNRGWPNQPQHF. CDR3 DNA: TGTGCCAGTAGTAACAGGGGGTGGCCCAATCAGCCCCAGCATTTT.

The chain couples TRBV3-1 (or the pseudogene TRBV3-2) to TRBJ2-3; TRBD2 matches 8 bases. The germline gives CDR1 LGHDT, CDR2 YNNKEL (reference sequence). Unmatched junction bases numbered 7, after V lost 2 bases and J lost 3 bases. CDR3 length: 16 amino acids. The CDR3, as DNA: TGTGCCAGCAGCCAAATAAGCGGGAGAAGGACAGATACGCAGTATTTT. Its translation is CASSQISGRRTDTQYF.

The V and J genes are TRBV27 and TRBJ2-7; 13 bases line up with TRBD2. The germline V gene has CDR1 MNHEY and CDR2 SMNVEV (reference sequence). The CDR3 length is 17 residues. The junction had 10 bases not matched to a gene; V was cut back by 5 bases and J by 3 bases. The CDR3 nucleotides read TGTGCCAGCAGTCGGACTAGCGGGAGCTTACCGGGCTACGAGCAGTACTTC. Its protein product is CASSRTSGSLPGYEQYF.

The CDR3 nucleotides read TGTGCCAGCAGTGAGGAGACAGGCTCTGGGGCCAACGTCCTGACTTTC. Protein product: CASSEETGSGANVLTF. This chain joins TRBV6-1 and TRBJ2-6, with a possible D match to TRBD1 (6 bases). The CDR3 contains 16 residues. The germline gives CDR1 MNHNS, CDR2 SASEGT. Deletions cut 3 bases from V and 0 bases from J, with 9 bases between.

V usage is TRBV7-2 and J usage is TRBJ2-4, with TRBD2 matching over 8 bases. This CDR3 comprises 14 residues. Trimming at V came to 5 bases and at J to 7 bases, leaving 7 bases not matched to a gene. CDR1 SGHTA and CDR2 FQGNSA come from the germline V gene. The DNA of the CDR3 is TGTGCCAGCAGCCGGGGGGGCTGGGGGAACATTCAGTACTTC. It codes for CASSRGGWGNIQYF.

V is TRBV3-1 (or the pseudogene TRBV3-2) and J is TRBJ2-7; D perhaps matches TRBD1 (5 bases). There are 15 residues in the CDR3. CDR1 is LGHDT and CDR2 is YNNKEL in the germline V gene (reference sequence). The ends were cut back, 6 bases at V and 0 bases at J, with 15 bases in the middle. CDR3: CASSPPTASSYEQYF. In nucleotides, the CDR3 is TGTGCCAGCAGTCCCCCGACAGCGAGCTCCTACGAGCAGTACTTC.

The CDR3 DNA is TGTGCCAGCAGTTTCGGAGGAACCGCGGCTGGAAACACCATATATTTT. It specifies CASSFGGTAAGNTIYF. The chain combines TRBV6-2 or TRBV6-3 with TRBJ1-3; D remains ambiguous. The CDR3 spans 16 residues. Germline V gene sequence: CDR1 MNHEY, CDR2 SVGEGT. V shed 4 bases and J shed 2 bases, with 15 bases lying between them.

The rearrangement links TRBV7-2 to TRBJ2-1; 10 nucleotides agree with TRBD2. Germline V gene data show CDR1 as SGHTA and CDR2 as FQGNSA. The length of the CDR3 is 16 residues. V lost 5 bases, J lost 3 bases, and 7 bases stayed unmatched. CDR3 sequence: CASSPLAGVGYNEQFF. CDR3 DNA sequence: TGTGCCAGCAGCCCCCTAGCGGGAGTTGGCTACAATGAGCAGTTCTTC.

The chain joins TRBV12-3 or TRBV12-4 to TRBJ1-2; the D gene is possibly TRBD1 (5 bases). This CDR3 region has 13 residues. V lost 5 bases to trimming and J lost 5 bases, with 12 bases between them. The CDR3 DNA sequence: TGTGCCAGCAGTATGGGAGGGGCTTATGGCTACACCTTC. Translation gives CASSMGGAYGYTF.

V usage is TRBV7-8 and J usage is TRBJ2-7; the D is unclear. CDR1 is SGHVS, CDR2 FQNEAQ, per germline. V was cut by 3 bases and J by 1 base, with 22 bases left in between. The CDR3 contains 18 residues. DNA for the CDR3: TGTGCCAGCAGCTTCACCCCCCCGAGCCAAAGTAAGTCCTACGAGCAGTACTTC. Translated, it gives CASSFTPPSQSKSYEQYF.